This paragraph covers one T cell receptor (beta chain) sequence. This record belongs to a study of beta chain features in type 1 diabetes. Study information: In age, gender and cell yields, patients were similar to healthy donors.

With 2 bases removed from V and 11 bases from J, the gap between germline ends came to 10 bases. Per the germline V gene, CDR1 is MNHNY and CDR2 is SVGAGI (reference sequence). CDR3 length equals 12 residues. The investigators reverse transcribed all of the isolated RNA, so they sequenced expressed TCRB transcripts. Sequencing was performed with immunoSEQ multiplex PCR; in TCRdb, only in-frame clones are kept and a portion is missing. The sample lists roughly 500,000 clones, about an eighth occurring once. The rearrangement uses TRBV6-6 and TRBJ2-1; weak D call: TRBD1 (6 bases). The sample taken for sequencing was naive CD4+ T cells from blood. The TCR was taken from a woman between 18 and 30 years old in good health. The chain's CDR3 is CASSYGQGKQFF. The CDR3 DNA reads as TGTGCCAGCAGTTACGGGCAGGGGAAGCAGTTCTTC.